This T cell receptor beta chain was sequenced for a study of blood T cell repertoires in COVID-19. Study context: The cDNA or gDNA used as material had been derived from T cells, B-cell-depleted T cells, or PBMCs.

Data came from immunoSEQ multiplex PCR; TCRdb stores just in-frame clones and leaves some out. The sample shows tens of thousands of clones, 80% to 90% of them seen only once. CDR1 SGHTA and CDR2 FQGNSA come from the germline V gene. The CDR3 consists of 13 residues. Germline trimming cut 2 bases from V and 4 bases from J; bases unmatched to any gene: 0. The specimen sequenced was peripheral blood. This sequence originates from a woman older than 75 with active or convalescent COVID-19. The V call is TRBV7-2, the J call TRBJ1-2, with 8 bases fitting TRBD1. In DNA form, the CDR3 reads TGTGCCAGCAGCTTAACAGGGGGCTATGGCTACACCTTC. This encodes CASSLTGGYGYTF.